The source of this T cell receptor beta chain is a study of radiation and T cells in renal cell carcinoma. This clone has more than one count but fewer than ten. The antigen is undetermined. Germline trimming cut 7 bases from V and 4 bases from J; bases unmatched to any gene: 9. CDR1 MNHEY and CDR2 SMNVEV come from the germline V gene (reference sequence). This CDR3 contains 14 residues. Time point reported: blood 4 weeks post-SBRT, at nephrectomy. The treatment was: 15 Gy SBRT to primary tumor, nephrectomy 4 weeks later. Nephrectomy followed 15 Gy stereotactic body radiation by 4 weeks. This renal cell carcinoma was of the clear cell type. The data were produced by immunoSEQ multiplex PCR, yet TCRdb's version contains in-frame clones alone and is incomplete. The repertoire has 65,000 or so clones, roughly 80% of them found once; the top ten carry more than 6.5%. General observations from the study: In blood, top tumor clones expanded by 2 weeks, shrinking by 4. Baseline intratumoral clonotype presence is unknown without pretreatment biopsies.

Sample: blood, taken from a patient whose treatment included radiotherapy and nephrectomy. The chain employs TRBV27 and TRBJ1-1, with 7 nucleotides matching TRBD1. The sequence came from a man in his sixties with renal cell carcinoma. The DNA of the CDR3 is TGTGCCAGCATGACGACAGGGCGAGGCACTGAAGCTTTCTTT. Protein product: CASMTTGRGTEAFF.